This passage covers 27 T cell receptor beta chains from one sample sequenced in a study of blood T cells in healthy people across ages (dated by TCRdb to between 2015 and 2017). Libraries were prepared through 5' RACE. TCRdb shows the sequencer as Illumina HiSeq 2500. A second PCR of about 6 to 11 cycles was run with a J-beta primer mix and a sample-barcoded 5' primer. TCRdb applied fastp at Q25 and MiXCR to the public reads, then kept only in-frame beta chains. Rows are combined by CDR3 protein, so each entry shows the most common genes and DNA. Across this sample there are around 1,500,000 distinct CDR3 sequences, with approximately 38% seen only once. The ten largest clones capture roughly 7.9% of the sample. Sample: blood. The source of these receptors is a woman between 18 and 29 years old in good health.

Many counts were recorded for this clonotype. V usage is TRBV4-1 and J usage is TRBJ2-1; no clear D. The V and J ends lost 5 bases and 5 bases respectively, with 19 bases between them. CDR1 is MGHRA and CDR2 is YSYEKL in the germline V gene. The CDR3 consists of 16 residues. This chain's CDR3 is CASSSSPIGRNNEQFF. Written as DNA, the CDR3 is TGCGCCAGCAGCAGCTCCCCAATCGGGCGAAACAATGAGCAGTTCTTC.

The CDR3, as DNA: TGTGCCACCAGTCCCGGTGCCTACGAGCAGTACTTC. The encoded protein is CATSPGAYEQYF. V is TRBV24-1 and J is TRBJ2-4; D ambiguous. The DNA end is a closer match to TRBJ2-7, so the J assignment may be wrong. This CDR3 is 12 amino acids long. From germline, CDR1 is KGHDR and CDR2 SFDVKD.

Notes on this clonotype: An end of the junction does not agree with germline; a read error may underlie this. V is TRBV18 and J is TRBJ2-7, with 7 positions matching TRBD1. The CDR3 is 14 amino acids. Germline CDR1 reads KGHSH; CDR2 reads LQKENI. DNA of the CDR3: TGTGCCAGCTCATCACCGGGACAGAAATACGAGCAGTACTTC. It codes for CASSSPGQKYEQYF. The full variable domain, in which reference TRBV18 and TRBJ2-7 provide the parts outside the CDR3, is NAGVMQNPRHLVRRRGQEARLRCSPMKGHSHVYWYRQLPEEGLKFMVYLQKENIIDESGMPKERFSAEFPKEGPSILRIQQVVRGDSAAYFCASSSPGQKYEQYFGPGTRLTVT.

In nucleotides, the CDR3 is TGTGCCACCAGCCCAACAGGGGCGAACTATGGCTACACCTTC. As protein: CATSPTGANYGYTF. This chain uses TRBV15 with TRBJ1-2; 7 positions agree with TRBD1. The CDR3 runs 14 residues. The germline V gene has CDR1 LNHNV and CDR2 YYDKDF (reference sequence). V lost 5 bases to trimming and J lost 2 bases; unmatched junction nucleotides: 5. Full variable domain (rest looked up from reference TRBV15 and TRBJ1-2): DAMVIQNPRYQVTQFGKPVTLSCSQTLNHNVMYWYQQKSSQAPKLLFHYYDKDFNNEADTPDNFQSRRPNTSFCFLDIRSPGLGDTAMYLCATSPTGANYGYTFGSGTRLTVV.

This chain joins TRBV7-9 and TRBJ1-3, with D tentatively TRBD1 (6 bases). The CDR3 has 16 residues. Trimming shortened V by 3 bases and J by 8 bases, and 20 bases separated the two germline ends. Germline V gene lookup returns CDR1 SEHNR and CDR2 FQNEAQ (reference sequence). CDR3 region: CASSLTPGHQVDTIYF. The CDR3 coding sequence is TGTGCCAGCAGCTTGACCCCGGGACACCAAGTGGACACCATATATTTT.

The genes are TRBV4-1 and TRBJ1-4; D remains unclear. Trimming left V 1 base short and J 3 bases short, with 12 bases between. The CDR3 has 16 amino acids. Germline assignment: CDR1 MGHRA and CDR2 YSYEKL. This chain's CDR3 is CASSQVRSSSNEKLFF. Written as DNA, the CDR3 is TGCGCCAGCAGCCAAGTCCGGAGCAGCTCTAATGAAAAACTGTTTTTT.

The chain employs TRBV21-1 and TRBJ2-5; TRBD2 is taken as the D call from the table, unchecked against the DNA. TRBV21-1 is assigned pseudogene status. The CDR3 runs to 17 residues. The CDR3 here is CASSKGSGLDPGETQYF. DNA of the CDR3: TGTGCCAGCAGCAAAGGTAGCGGTTTAGACCCGGGAGAGACCCAGTACTTC.

The chain couples TRBV20-1 to TRBJ1-6; no clear D gene. The CDR3 is 12 residues long. Germline V gene sequence: CDR1 DFQATT, CDR2 SNEGSKA (reference sequence). The germline V and J ends were trimmed by 0 bases and 9 bases, with 6 bases remaining between them. The CDR3 region has the DNA TGCAGTGCTAGAGATCCGGGTTCACCCCTCCACTTT. This translates into CSARDPGSPLHF.

The chain carries TRBV10-3 and TRBJ2-5; the D gene is possibly TRBD2 (6 bases). Trimming stripped 7 bases from V and 5 bases from J, with 20 bases between. The CDR3 has 15 amino acids. Germline V lookup: CDR1 ENHRY, CDR2 SYGVKD. The CDR3 reads CAITESSGAWETQYF. DNA of the CDR3: TGTGCCATCACCGAGAGCTCGGGAGCTTGGGAGACCCAGTACTTC.

The chain recombines TRBV3-1 with TRBJ2-7; tentative D call: TRBD2 (6 bases). This CDR3 region has 15 residues. Germline V gives CDR1 LGHDT, CDR2 YNNKEL (reference sequence). With 3 bases removed from V and 3 bases from J, the gap between germline ends came to 15 bases. Here the CDR3 DNA reads TGTGCCAGCAGCCACCCTAGCGTCCTCGGCTACGAGCAGTACTTC. Its protein product is CASSHPSVLGYEQYF.

This clonotype was seen only a few times. The chain has TRBV7-2 and TRBJ2-1; D is unclear. Trimming shortened V by 2 bases and J by 0 bases, and 20 bases separated the two germline ends. Germline CDR1 SGHTA, CDR2 FQGNSA. The CDR3 is 19 residues long. Here the CDR3 DNA reads TGTGCCAGCAGCTTATCACCGTCGTTCTTGGGAAGCTCCTACAATGAGCAGTTCTTC. Encoded protein: CASSLSPSFLGSSYNEQFF. Looking up the rest from reference TRBV7-2 and TRBJ2-1 gives the full variable domain: GAGVSQSPSNKVTEKGKDVELRCDPISGHTALYWYRQSLGQGLEFLIYFQGNSAPDKSGLPSDRFSAERTGGSVSTLTIQRTQQEDSAVYLCASSLSPSFLGSSYNEQFFGPGTRLTVL.

The genes are TRBV20-1 and TRBJ2-7; 10 nucleotides agree with TRBD1. The CDR3 runs 15 residues. Germline loops: CDR1 DFQATT, CDR2 SNEGSKA (reference sequence). V shed 0 bases, J shed 4 bases, and the junction held 6 bases outside the gene matches. The CDR3 nucleotides read TGCAGTGCTAGAGACTGGGGGGACAGGGGATACGAGCAGTACTTC. This sequence encodes CSARDWGDRGYEQYF.

This clonotype appeared a few times. This chain joins TRBV7-2 and TRBJ2-3, with 10 bases aligning to TRBD2. The V gene's germline CDR1 is SGHTA and CDR2 FQGNSA. With 2 bases clipped from V and 0 bases from J, the junction kept 2 bases outside the gene matches. This CDR3 is 16 amino acids long. This chain's CDR3 is CASSLQRGGSTDTQYF. The CDR3 DNA follows: TGTGCCAGCAGCTTACAGCGGGGGGGTAGCACAGATACGCAGTATTTT. The variable domain in full, completed from reference TRBV7-2 and TRBJ2-3, reads GAGVSQSPSNKVTEKGKDVELRCDPISGHTALYWYRQSLGQGLEFLIYFQGNSAPDKSGLPSDRFSAERTGGSVSTLTIQRTQQEDSAVYLCASSLQRGGSTDTQYFGPGTRLTVL.

V usage is TRBV2 and J usage is TRBJ2-7; D could derive from TRBD1 or TRBD2 (6 bases each). The V and J ends lost 6 bases and 0 bases respectively, with 15 bases between them. CDR3 length: 15 residues. Germline values: CDR1 SNHLY, CDR2 FYNNEI. The CDR3 is CASREGGTGSYEQYF. DNA of the CDR3: TGTGCCAGCAGAGAGGGGGGAACGGGCTCCTACGAGCAGTACTTC.

There are a few counts of this clonotype. CDR3 sequence (DNA): TGCAGTGCTTCGCCCCGGGACAGGGGGCAAGATACGCAGTATTTT. This codes for CSASPRDRGQDTQYF. This sequence joins TRBV20-1 and TRBJ2-3; TRBD1 matches at 12 bases. Germline V gives CDR1 DFQATT, CDR2 SNEGSKA (reference sequence). V trimming: 5 bases; J trimming: 5 bases; junction bases outside the gene matches: 8. The CDR3 loop spans 15 amino acids.

V and J are TRBV6-1 and TRBJ2-3; 8 nucleotides agree with TRBD1. The germline V gene encodes CDR1 MNHNS and CDR2 SASEGT. There are 17 residues in the CDR3. The ends lost 5 bases at V and 3 bases at J; junction bases unmatched: 13. CDR3 sequence: CASSLITGTGITDTQYF. The CDR3 coding sequence is TGTGCCAGCAGTCTGATTACCGGGACAGGTATAACAGATACGCAGTATTTT.

With regard to this clonotype: A read error may explain this, as a much larger clone is one base away. The CDR3 nucleotides read TGCAGTGCCAGGGGGGGTTCCTCCTACGAGCAGTTCTTC. It yields the protein CSARGGSSYEQFF. V gene TRBV20-1 combines with J gene TRBJ2-1, with D possibly called TRBD1 or TRBD2 (7 bases each). CDR3 length: 13 amino acids. Trimming shortened V by 6 bases and J by 10 bases, and 19 bases separated the two germline ends. Germline V gene data show CDR1 as DFQATT and CDR2 as SNEGSKA (reference sequence).

The count of this clonotype is one. The CDR3 region has the DNA TGTGCCAGCAGTCCCCCGATGGGGAGTAGCAATCAGCCCCAGCATTTT. Its translation: CASSPPMGSSNQPQHF. The chain combines TRBV28 with TRBJ1-5; D gene ambiguous. Trimming took off 5 bases at V and 0 bases at J, with 14 bases between the two ends. Germline CDR1 MDHEN, CDR2 SYDVKM. This CDR3 spans 16 amino acids.

The chain has TRBV11-2 and TRBJ2-1, with 9 bases identical to TRBD2. Germline CDR1 and CDR2: SGHAT and FQNNGV. The J segment lost 0 bases and the V segment lost 3 bases, leaving 6 bases of the junction unmatched. The CDR3 is 17 residues long. CDR3: CASSFGGGAGSYNEQFF. CDR3 sequence (DNA): TGTGCCAGCAGCTTCGGCGGGGGGGCTGGCTCCTACAATGAGCAGTTCTTC.

The V call is TRBV29-1, the J call TRBJ2-3, with a possible D match to TRBD1 (5 bases). Germline V CDR1 and CDR2: SQVTM, ANQGSEA. The V gene lost 4 bases and the J gene lost 2 bases, with 13 bases spanning the gap. The length of the CDR3 is 14 residues. Written as DNA, the CDR3 is TGCAGCGTTGGGGGTGGCAGGGCCACAGATACGCAGTATTTT. Translation gives CSVGGGRATDTQYF.

The V and J genes are TRBV4-1 and TRBJ2-2; 8 bases agree with TRBD1. Germline CDR1 MGHRA, CDR2 YSYEKL. There are 17 residues in the CDR3. J lost 1 base, V lost 3 bases, and 7 bases had no gene match. Here the CDR3 reads CASSHYRDRQNTGELFF. The DNA for the CDR3 is TGCGCCAGCAGCCATTACCGGGACAGGCAGAACACCGGGGAGCTGTTTTTT.

The table lists this clonotype with a few counts. This chain links TRBV28 with TRBJ2-1, with TRBD2 as a possible D gene (7 bases). This CDR3 is built from 17 residues. Germline values: CDR1 MDHEN, CDR2 SYDVKM. Trimming cost V 6 bases and J 1 base, with 19 bases left between them. CDR3 loop: CASSYIGGGRSYNEQFF. The DNA of the CDR3 is TGTGCCAGCAGCTATATAGGGGGAGGGAGGTCCTACAATGAGCAGTTCTTC.

The table lists this clonotype with a few counts. This chain links TRBV7-9 with TRBJ2-5, with 8 nucleotides matching TRBD2. V dropped 4 bases and J dropped 11; count of bases not matched to a gene: 21. CDR3 size: 17 residues. Germline CDR1 SEHNR, CDR2 FQNEAQ (reference sequence). The CDR3 sequence: CASSSMSSSGSRDEQYF. The DNA of the CDR3 is TGTGCCAGCAGCTCAATGTCTTCGAGCGGGAGCCGGGATGAGCAGTACTTC.

This clonotype was observed a handful of times. The rearrangement links TRBV6-5 to TRBJ2-3, with 7 bases matching TRBD2. The CDR3 covers 15 residues. The V gene's germline CDR1 is MNHEY and CDR2 SVGAGI. With V trimmed by 5 bases and J by 2 bases, 7 bases remained unmatched. In DNA form, the CDR3 reads TGTGCCAGCAGTGCTAAGCGGGGCCTCACAGATACGCAGTATTTT. This sequence encodes CASSAKRGLTDTQYF.

This clonotype was picked up a small number of times. The rearrangement links TRBV7-8 to TRBJ2-1; D possibly corresponds to TRBD1 (6 bases). Between the trimmed V and J ends, which lost 5 bases and 0 bases, there was a span of 17 bases. This CDR3 region has 17 residues. The germline CDR1 and CDR2 sequences are SGHVS and FQNEAQ. CDR3: CASSPKGVGGSYNEQFF. CDR3 nucleotides: TGTGCCAGCAGCCCTAAGGGGGTCGGTGGCTCCTACAATGAGCAGTTCTTC.

This clonotype was seen a few times. V is TRBV29-1 and J is TRBJ2-7; TRBD1 is a possible D gene (6 bases). Trimming stripped 4 bases from V and 2 bases from J, with 18 bases between. There are 15 residues in the CDR3. Looked up from germline, CDR1 is SQVTM and CDR2 is ANQGSEA. The CDR3 nucleotides are TGCAGCGTTGCCCCTACTATGGGGGCAGCCTACGAGCAGTACTTC. Protein product: CSVAPTMGAAYEQYF.

This clonotype occurred once. The chain couples TRBV28 to TRBJ2-7, with 12 bases identical to TRBD2. V shed 4 bases, J shed 3 bases, and the junction held 7 bases outside the gene matches. CDR3 size: 16 residues. CDR1 is MDHEN and CDR2 is SYDVKM in the germline V gene. This chain's CDR3 is CASSSQLAGGRYEQYF. The CDR3 DNA follows: TGTGCCAGCAGTTCCCAACTAGCGGGGGGCCGCTACGAGCAGTACTTC.